This T cell receptor beta chain derives from a study of blood T cell repertoires in COVID-19. Looking at the study overall: PBMCs, B-cell-depleted T cells, or T cells were the source of the cDNA or gDNA that made up the material.

The method was immunoSEQ multiplex PCR; TCRdb's version includes in-frame clones alone and lacks a portion of them. Of about 170,000 clones in the sample, over 75% were seen once. This TCR was sampled from a man aged 55-75 years who had recovered from COVID-19. The sequenced sample consisted of peripheral blood.

CDR3 sequence reads: CASSTTVSSGNTIYF. For the CDR3, the DNA is TGTGCCAGCAGCACGACAGTTAGCTCTGGAAACACCATATATTTT. This chain connects TRBV5-6 to TRBJ1-3, with D possibly matching TRBD1 (5 bases). The V end was cut by 4 bases, the J end by 0 bases, with 11 bases between. CDR1 SGHDT and CDR2 YYEEEE come from the germline V gene. The CDR3 loop spans 15 amino acids.